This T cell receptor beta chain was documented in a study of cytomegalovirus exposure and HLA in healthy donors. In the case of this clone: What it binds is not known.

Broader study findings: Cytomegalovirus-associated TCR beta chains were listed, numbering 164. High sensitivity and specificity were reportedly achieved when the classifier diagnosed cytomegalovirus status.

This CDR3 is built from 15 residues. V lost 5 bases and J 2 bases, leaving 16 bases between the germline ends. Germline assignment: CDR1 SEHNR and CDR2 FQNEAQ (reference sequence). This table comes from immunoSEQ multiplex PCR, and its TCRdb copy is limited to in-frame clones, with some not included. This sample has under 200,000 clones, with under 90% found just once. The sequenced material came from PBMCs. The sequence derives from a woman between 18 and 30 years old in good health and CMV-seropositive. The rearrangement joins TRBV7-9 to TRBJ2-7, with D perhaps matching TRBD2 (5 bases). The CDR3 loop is CASSPEHAGTYEQYF. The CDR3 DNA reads TGTGCCAGCAGCCCCGAGCACGCGGGTACCTACGAGCAGTACTTC.